This TCR beta chain stems from a study of shared clonotypes between healthy human individuals. Study background: There were three CD4 naive, three CD4 memory, two CD8 naive and one CD8 memory plates per donor. Study-wide findings and caveats: Sorted-subset samples were not fully sequenced, rarefaction indicated. Memory subsets generally showed lower estimated richness than naive subsets.

CDR3 length: 16 residues. From germline, CDR1 is KGHSH and CDR2 LQKENI. V lost 4 bases, J lost 6 bases, and 8 bases stayed unmatched. There are a few counts of this clone. Its antigen is not known. Sequencing was performed with immunoSEQ multiplex PCR; in TCRdb, only in-frame clones are kept and a portion is missing. The table has 600,000 to 750,000 clones, about two thirds seen once. The chain carries TRBV18 and TRBJ2-7; 14 nucleotides line up with TRBD2. Sequenced material: memory CD4+ T cells sorted from blood. Specified subset: CD45RA-negative fraction. The clonotype comes from a woman aged 25 to 39 in good health. The CDR3 sequence: CASSQPGLAGVGEQYF. As DNA, the CDR3 is TGTGCCAGCTCACAACCGGGACTAGCGGGAGTAGGCGAGCAGTACTTC. Full variable domain (rest looked up from reference TRBV18 and TRBJ2-7): NAGVMQNPRHLVRRRGQEARLRCSPMKGHSHVYWYRQLPEEGLKFMVYLQKENIIDESGMPKERFSAEFPKEGPSILRIQQVVRGDSAAYFCASSQPGLAGVGEQYFGPGTRLTVT.